The rows below give T cell receptor beta chains drawn from one sample of a study of vaccination and CD4 T cells after COVID-19. TCRdb analysed the PCR reads with MiXCR anew, one entry per CDR3 protein. The sample has 4,000 to 5,000 distinct CDR3 sequences, 44% seen once. Antigens of these TCRs are unknown. Sequences were derived from CD4+ T cells from blood, cultured in vitro, sampled after SARS-CoV-2 vaccination. The receptor set was obtained from a human donor who had recovered from COVID-19. Each CDR3 is given with its conserved first and last residue.

CDR3 protein	J gene	V gene
CASSFWDWRGPQETQYF	TRBJ2-5	TRBV11-2
CSANPGQGQSETQYF	TRBJ2-5	TRBV20-1
CSARGTSGDTYEQYF	TRBJ2-7	TRBV20-1
CASSLGTSGDTQYF	TRBJ2-3	TRBV27
CASSVRGDTQYF	TRBJ2-3	TRBV19
CASSASLGGYTEAFF	TRBJ1-1	TRBV2
CASSSGVSYNEQFF	TRBJ2-1	TRBV11-2
CASSTGQEPPLHF	TRBJ1-6	TRBV9
CASSLPTGTQKQETQYF	TRBJ2-5	TRBV28
CSASQNTDTQYF	TRBJ2-3	TRBV20-1
CASTSLDRVETQYF	TRBJ2-5	TRBV6-1
CASSGQGEGGNQPQHF	TRBJ1-5	TRBV28
CASSSPSGGNTGELFF	TRBJ2-2	TRBV7-2
CSARDLSDLPKGTQYF	TRBJ2-5	TRBV20-1
CASSPKQGFYEQYF	TRBJ2-7	TRBV18
CSAKTGIDTQYF	TRBJ2-3	TRBV20-1
CSARKGTVNTEAFF	TRBJ1-1	TRBV20-1
CASRRDANYGYTF	TRBJ1-2	TRBV6-1